The source of this T cell receptor beta chain is a study of cytomegalovirus exposure and HLA in healthy donors. Study observations and caveats: There were reportedly fewer N-insertions in an Asian-associated ancestry cluster than the roughly 670-donor mean, in a later analysis. Several top significant clusters appeared, in a later analysis, to be linked to common viral pathogens.

PCR was performed using 60 Vbeta and 13 Jbeta primers. Measured with immunoSEQ multiplex PCR; TCRdb has only the in-frame clones, and not every one. Among 75,000 to 95,000 clones listed, 78% were seen once. Trimming at V came to 1 base and at J to 4 bases, leaving 9 bases not matched to a gene. This CDR3 has 16 residues. In germline, CDR1 is GTSNPN, CDR2 SVGIG (reference sequence). Details on this clone: Its antigen remains unknown.

The V call is TRBV30, the J call TRBJ2-1; 8 bases are a match to TRBD2. This receptor was identified in a woman between 40 and 50 years old in good health and CMV-seropositive. The sample consisted of PBMCs. CDR3: CAWSARPGGRYNEQFF. CDR3 sequence (DNA): TGTGCCTGGAGTGCACGTCCGGGGGGGAGGTACAATGAGCAGTTCTTC.